What follows are 14 T cell receptor beta chains derived from one specimen sequenced in a study of cytomegalovirus exposure and HLA in healthy donors. Profiling relied on immunoSEQ multiplex PCR, and the TCRdb table lists in-frame clones only, not all of them. The sample has 250,000 to 350,000 clones; 70% to 90% are singletons. The sequenced material came from PBMCs. The receptors were gathered from a man in his thirties or forties in good health and CMV-seronegative.

V is TRBV6-5 and J is TRBJ2-7; D might be TRBD2 (5 bases). V lost 5 bases and J lost 6, with 11 bases in between. CDR3 length: 12 residues. In germline, CDR1 is MNHEY, CDR2 SVGAGI. The CDR3 sequence is CASSTFRGEQYF. Here the CDR3 DNA reads TGTGCCAGCAGTACCTTCCGGGGCGAGCAGTACTTC.

This chain uses TRBV15 with TRBJ1-3; TRBD1 matches at 8 bases. Germline CDR1 LNHNV, CDR2 YYDKDF (reference sequence). J was trimmed by 4 bases and V by 0 bases; bases with no gene match: 8. This CDR3 is 17 amino acids long. CDR3 sequence (DNA): TGTGCCACCAGCAGAGAGACAGGGGTCCGGGCAGGAAACACCATATATTTT. Its translation: CATSRETGVRAGNTIYF. Looking up the rest from reference TRBV15 and TRBJ1-3 gives the full variable domain: DAMVIQNPRYQVTQFGKPVTLSCSQTLNHNVMYWYQQKSSQAPKLLFHYYDKDFNNEADTPDNFQSRRPNTSFCFLDIRSPGLGDTAMYLCATSRETGVRAGNTIYFGEGSWLTVV.

The rearrangement uses TRBV2 and TRBJ1-5; 9 bases align to TRBD1. The V segment lost 5 bases and the J segment 4 bases; nucleotides outside the gene matches: 6. Germline CDR1 reads SNHLY; CDR2 reads FYNNEI. This CDR3 has 15 amino acids. The CDR3 coding sequence is TGTGCCAGCAGTCCGGACAGGGGCGGGAATCAGCCCCAGCATTTT. It translates to CASSPDRGGNQPQHF. The entire variable domain, with the rest obtained from reference TRBV2 and TRBJ1-5, is as follows: EPEVTQTPSHQVTQMGQEVILRCVPISNHLYFYWYRQILGQKVEFLVSFYNNEISEKSEIFDDQFSVERPDGSNFTLKIRSTKLEDSAMYFCASSPDRGGNQPQHFGDGTRLSIL.

The rearrangement links TRBV19 to TRBJ1-4; 8 nucleotides agree with TRBD1. V dropped 4 bases and J dropped 8; count of bases not matched to a gene: 15. From germline, CDR1 is LNHDA and CDR2 SQIVND (reference sequence). This CDR3 region has 17 residues. The CDR3 nucleotides are TGTGCCAGTAGTAATCAAAGGCCGGACAGGGTTGGGGAAAAACTGTTTTTT. It codes for CASSNQRPDRVGEKLFF.

The CDR3 region is CASRADRAGTGELFF. DNA of the CDR3: TGTGCCAGCAGAGCGGACAGGGCAGGAACCGGGGAGCTGTTTTTT. This sequence joins TRBV7-7 and TRBJ2-2; 8 bases fit TRBD1. Germline loops: CDR1 SSHAT, CDR2 FNYEAQ (reference sequence). The J segment lost 5 bases and the V segment lost 6 bases, leaving 8 bases of the junction unmatched. There are 15 residues in the CDR3.

This clone turned up a few times. The rearrangement links TRBV29-1 to TRBJ2-1, with a weak D call TRBD2 (6 bases). The CDR3 is made up of 13 amino acids. Deletions cut 1 base from V and 6 bases from J, with 10 bases between. Germline CDR1 and CDR2: SQVTM and ANQGSEA. The CDR3 DNA reads TGCAGCGTTGAAGCGGGACTGGGCAATGAGCAGTTCTTC. Amino acids: CSVEAGLGNEQFF.

J is TRBJ1-1 and V is TRBV2; 7 bases line up with TRBD1. After removal of 3 bases from V and 5 bases from J, the junction contained 6 bases not matched to a gene. The CDR3 runs 14 residues. Germline CDR1 is SNHLY and CDR2 is FYNNEI. CDR3 loop: CASSENRGGTEAFF. In DNA, the CDR3 is TGTGCCAGCAGTGAGAACAGGGGTGGGACTGAAGCTTTCTTT. The whole variable domain, remainder taken from reference TRBV2 and TRBJ1-1, is EPEVTQTPSHQVTQMGQEVILRCVPISNHLYFYWYRQILGQKVEFLVSFYNNEISEKSEIFDDQFSVERPDGSNFTLKIRSTKLEDSAMYFCASSENRGGTEAFFGQGTRLTVV.

J is TRBJ1-2 and V is TRBV5-6; 9 bases align to TRBD1. Losses at the gene ends were 5 bases for V and 5 bases for J; bases not matched to a gene: 7. Germline assignment: CDR1 SGHDT and CDR2 YYEEEE. This CDR3 is 14 amino acids long. The CDR3 nucleotides are TGTGCCAGCAGAGTCCGGGGACAGGGTTATGGCTACACCTTC. Its translation is CASRVRGQGYGYTF.

This chain joins TRBV27 and TRBJ1-5, with a possible D match to TRBD1 (6 bases). This CDR3 contains 14 residues. Between the trimmed V and J ends, which lost 0 bases and 9 bases, there was a span of 12 bases. Germline-derived CDR1 and CDR2 are MNHEY and SMNVEV (reference sequence). CDR3 loop: CASSLSQGVRPQHF. The CDR3 coding sequence is TGTGCCAGCAGTTTATCACAGGGAGTGCGGCCCCAGCATTTT.

The chain links TRBV4-2 to TRBJ1-6; 7 bases line up with TRBD1. The V gene end was trimmed by 6 bases and the J gene end by 8 bases; junction bases not matched to a gene: 7. CDR3 length: 14 amino acids. Germline V gene sequence: CDR1 LGHNA, CDR2 YNFKEQ. The CDR3 nucleotides are TGTGCCAGCAGACCACAGGGGATTGATTCACCCCTCCACTTT. It is translated as CASRPQGIDSPLHF.

The chain has TRBV11-2 and TRBJ1-2, with D tentatively TRBD1 (6 bases). The germline V gene encodes CDR1 SGHAT and CDR2 FQNNGV. The CDR3 sequence is 14 residues long. V was trimmed by 6 bases and J by 2 bases, leaving 13 bases between them. CDR3 coding DNA: TGTGCCAGCAGTATTTACCAGGGGAACTATGGCTACACCTTC. As protein: CASSIYQGNYGYTF.

A remark on this clone: Other DNA sequences in the sample encode the same CDR3. The chain's CDR3 is CASSIRGLQETQYF. CDR3 sequence (DNA): TGTGCCAGTAGTATACGCGGATTGCAAGAGACCCAGTACTTC. J is TRBJ2-5 and V is TRBV19; D is unclear. CDR1 and CDR2 from the germline V gene are LNHDA and SQIVND (reference sequence). Trimming removed 2 bases at V and 2 bases at J, with 9 bases between. The CDR3 has 14 residues.

The chain joins TRBV7-2 to TRBJ1-2; TRBD1 might be the D (6 bases). Trimming shortened V by 5 bases and J by 6 bases, and 16 bases separated the two germline ends. This CDR3 has 14 amino acids. Germline V CDR1 and CDR2: SGHTA, FQGNSA. CDR3 bases: TGTGCCAGCAGCGAGAGGACAGCAGCTAATGGCTACACCTTC. The encoded protein is CASSERTAANGYTF. The complete variable domain, with remaining parts taken from reference TRBV7-2 and TRBJ1-2, reads GAGVSQSPSNKVTEKGKDVELRCDPISGHTALYWYRQSLGQGLEFLIYFQGNSAPDKSGLPSDRFSAERTGGSVSTLTIQRTQQEDSAVYLCASSERTAANGYTFGSGTRLTVV.

This clone was observed a single time. The chain combines TRBV5-6 with TRBJ1-1, with a weak D call TRBD1 (5 bases). The V and J ends lost 0 bases and 4 bases respectively, with 13 bases between them. Germline loops: CDR1 SGHDT, CDR2 YYEEEE. The CDR3 consists of 15 residues. CDR3 loop: CASSLGKGWGTEAFF. CDR3 DNA: TGTGCCAGCAGCTTGGGGAAGGGGTGGGGCACTGAAGCTTTCTTT. Complete variable domain (other parts from reference TRBV5-6 and TRBJ1-1): DAGVTQSPTHLIKTRGQQVTLRCSPKSGHDTVSWYQQALGQGPQFIFQYYEEEERQRGNFPDRFSGHQFPNYSSELNVNALLLGDSALYLCASSLGKGWGTEAFFGQGTRLTVV.